The clone carrying this TCR beta chain was seen repeatedly, ten times or more. What it binds is unknown. This entry is derived from a study of spatial heterogeneity in lung cancer. Across the study: The donors, 72 patients with untreated early-stage non-small cell lung cancer, provided the samples. The study sequenced follow-up PBMC samples when they were available, at a median of approximately 2 years after resection.

Germline V gene sequence: CDR1 MDHEN, CDR2 SYDVKM. The CDR3 has 14 residues. Deletions cut 6 bases from V and 1 base from J, with 12 bases between. Specified time point: blood at routine non-recurrence follow-up after resection. In TCRdb, the 5' RACE reads were re-called with MiXCR into one record per CDR3 protein. Of approximately 43,000 distinct CDR3 sequences listed, roughly a tenth were seen once; the top ten hold approximately 17%. Overall study findings and caveats: Compared with follow-up, resection was when ubiquitous expanded tumor TCRs appeared in blood more.

The chain combines TRBV28 with TRBJ1-1; D perhaps matches TRBD1 (6 bases). The sequences come from PBMCs, collected at follow-up. This clonotype originated in a female donor with early-stage non-small cell lung cancer. As DNA, the CDR3 is TGTGCCAGCAGCCCCAACAGGGCGAACACTGAAGCTTTCTTT. The encoded protein is CASSPNRANTEAFF.